Presented here are 18 T cell receptor beta chains from one specimen sequenced in a study of control samples from healthy donors and cancer patients. The protocol was immunoSEQ multiplex PCR, while the TCRdb copy is restricted to in-frame clones and leaves out a portion. This sample has tens of thousands of clones, with about 81% found just once. The sample consisted of PBMCs. The receptor set was obtained from a man between 70 and 80 years old with lung cancer.

V and J are TRBV7-2 and TRBJ2-7; D uncertain. CDR1 is SGHTA, CDR2 FQGNSA, per germline. Trimming took off 0 bases at V and 3 bases at J, with 12 bases between the two ends. The CDR3 sequence is 15 residues long. The CDR3 nucleotides read TGTGCCAGCAGCTTAGCCGCACGACTTGGCTACGAGCAGTACTTC. Its translation: CASSLAARLGYEQYF.

J is TRBJ1-2 and V is TRBV10-2, with D possibly TRBD1 on 5 matching bases. The germline V gene has CDR1 WSHSY and CDR2 SAAADI. V dropped 4 bases and J dropped 2 bases, with 8 bases sitting between them. The CDR3 totals 13 residues. This CDR3 is CASSGTPNYGYTF. CDR3 sequence (DNA): TGCGCCAGCAGTGGGACACCCAACTATGGCTACACCTTC.

V and J are TRBV11-2 and TRBJ2-2; 7 bases map to TRBD1. This CDR3 spans 13 amino acids. Germline CDR1 is SGHAT and CDR2 is FQNNGV. V was pared by 1 base and J by 9 bases, with 2 bases of the junction left unmatched. CDR3 amino acids: CASSLGQGRELFF. Here the CDR3 DNA reads TGTGCCAGCAGCTTAGGACAGGGAAGGGAGCTGTTTTTT.

This chain joins TRBV18 and TRBJ1-1; possibly TRBD1 for D (5 bases). The CDR3 sequence is 13 residues long. V was trimmed by 3 bases and J by 8 bases, leaving 13 bases between them. Germline CDR1 is KGHSH and CDR2 is LQKENI. The CDR3 nucleotides read TGTGCCAGCTCACCTTCTGGGGGAGTGGAAGCTTTCTTT. Its protein is CASSPSGGVEAFF.

The chain employs TRBV9 and TRBJ2-1; possible D gene TRBD1, 6 bases. This CDR3 contains 17 residues. CDR1 SGDLS and CDR2 YYNGEE come from the germline V gene. The ends were cut back, 1 base at V and 4 bases at J, with 18 bases in the middle. The DNA for the CDR3 is TGTGCCAGCAGCGTAAGGTCGATGGCAGGGGCATACAATGAGCAGTTCTTC. This gives the protein CASSVRSMAGAYNEQFF.

The genes are TRBV15 and TRBJ1-6; weak D call: TRBD1 (6 bases). From germline, CDR1 is LNHNV and CDR2 YYDKDF (reference sequence). V was clipped by 0 bases and J by 0 bases, with 18 bases between them. The CDR3 is 20 residues long. CDR3 protein: CATSRESPTGTSSYNSPLHF. CDR3 coding DNA: TGTGCCACCAGCAGAGAGTCCCCCACGGGGACAAGCTCCTATAATTCACCCCTCCACTTT.

The chain uses TRBV19 and TRBJ1-5; D is possibly TRBD1 (5 bases). Trimming stripped 8 bases from V and 0 bases from J, with 14 bases between. Germline loops: CDR1 LNHDA, CDR2 SQIVND (reference sequence). The CDR3 totals 15 residues. The CDR3 bases are TGTGCCAGTCAACCGACAGTGAATAGCAATCAGCCCCAGCATTTT. This translates into CASQPTVNSNQPQHF.

This chain connects TRBV2 to TRBJ2-2, with D hard to call. CDR3 length: 12 residues. V shed 5 bases and J shed 3 bases, with 4 bases lying between them. In germline, CDR1 is SNHLY, CDR2 FYNNEI. The CDR3 loop reads CASSPDTGELFF. DNA for the CDR3: TGTGCCAGCAGTCCGGACACCGGGGAGCTGTTTTTT.

The rearrangement links TRBV28 to TRBJ1-2; 9 nucleotides align to TRBD1. The V and J ends lost 4 bases and 4 bases, in that order; junction bases with no gene match: 4. This CDR3 has 14 amino acids. Germline lookup yields CDR1 MDHEN and CDR2 SYDVKM. The CDR3 DNA reads TGTGCCAGCAGTTGGACAGGGGTGGTCTATGGCTACACCTTC. Amino acids: CASSWTGVVYGYTF.

The chain is built from TRBV28 and TRBJ1-2; unclear D gene. The CDR3 totals 14 residues. The V end lost 4 bases, the J end lost 1 base, and 10 bases lay between the germline ends. CDR1 and CDR2 (germline): MDHEN, SYDVKM. CDR3: CASSSGRDNYGYTF. The CDR3 DNA sequence: TGTGCCAGCAGTTCCGGGAGAGATAACTATGGCTACACCTTC.

The genes are TRBV2 and TRBJ1-4; D is unresolved. With 5 bases removed from V and 8 bases from J, the gap between germline ends came to 15 bases. Germline V gene data show CDR1 as SNHLY and CDR2 as FYNNEI. This CDR3 is 14 amino acids long. DNA for the CDR3: TGTGCCAGCAGTTTGAACAGCCAAAGAGAAAAACTGTTTTTT. Amino acids: CASSLNSQREKLFF.

For the CDR3, the DNA is TGTGCCAGTAGTATAATTGGCAGGGAAGGCACTGAAGCTTTCTTT. Protein product: CASSIIGREGTEAFF. This chain joins TRBV19 and TRBJ1-1; a possible D gene is TRBD1 (5 bases). There are 15 residues in the CDR3. V was shortened by 2 bases and J by 4 bases, with 14 bases between the two germline ends. Germline CDR1 is LNHDA and CDR2 is SQIVND (reference sequence).

The chain couples TRBV18 to TRBJ2-7; unclear D gene. Trimming took 2 bases from V and 6 from J, leaving 17 bases between them. The germline V gene encodes CDR1 KGHSH and CDR2 LQKENI. CDR3 length equals 15 residues. CDR3 bases: TGTGCCAGCTCACCAGCGGCAGTAGTGGGATCCGAGCAGTACTTC. As protein: CASSPAAVVGSEQYF. Full variable domain (missing parts from reference TRBV18 and TRBJ2-7): NAGVMQNPRHLVRRRGQEARLRCSPMKGHSHVYWYRQLPEEGLKFMVYLQKENIIDESGMPKERFSAEFPKEGPSILRIQQVVRGDSAAYFCASSPAAVVGSEQYFGPGTRLTVT.

The chain couples TRBV5-6 to TRBJ1-1; 8 nucleotides agree with TRBD1. CDR1 is SGHDT, CDR2 YYEEEE, per germline. Trimming at V came to 2 bases and at J to 4 bases, leaving 4 bases not matched to a gene. CDR3 length: 14 residues. Written as DNA, the CDR3 is TGTGCCAGCAGCTTCCCAGGGGGCGGCACTGAAGCTTTCTTT. Its translation is CASSFPGGGTEAFF.

This sequence joins TRBV9 and TRBJ2-1, with TRBD2 matching over 13 bases. From germline, CDR1 is SGDLS and CDR2 YYNGEE. This CDR3 has 17 residues. Germline trimming cut 1 base from V and 3 bases from J; bases unmatched to any gene: 4. The CDR3 spells CASSVTSGGAYYNEQFF. In nucleotides, the CDR3 is TGTGCCAGCAGCGTAACTAGCGGGGGGGCCTACTACAATGAGCAGTTCTTC.

CDR3 amino acids: CASRSPDRGRRGYTF. The CDR3 region has the DNA TGTGCCAGCAGATCACCTGACAGGGGGCGGCGAGGCTACACCTTC. The rearrangement joins TRBV7-9 to TRBJ1-2, with TRBD1 matching 10 bases. The CDR3 covers 15 residues. With V trimmed by 6 bases and J by 8 bases, 12 bases remained unmatched. Germline CDR1 SEHNR, CDR2 FQNEAQ (reference sequence).

The V gene is TRBV6-4, the J gene TRBJ1-6, with TRBD1 as a possible D gene (6 bases). CDR1 is MRHNA and CDR2 is SNTAGT in the germline V gene. CDR3 length: 16 amino acids. The V and J ends lost 6 bases and 9 bases respectively, with 21 bases between them. DNA for the CDR3: TGTGCCAGCAGGGCCTCGGGGGCAAACTTCTTTTCACCCCTCCACTTT. This gives the protein CASRASGANFFSPLHF.

The chain employs TRBV7-8 and TRBJ2-5; 9 nucleotides match TRBD2. Germline-derived CDR1 and CDR2 are SGHVS and FQNEAQ. The CDR3 is 18 amino acids. V shed 3 bases, J shed 4 bases, and the junction held 15 bases outside the gene matches. The CDR3 nucleotides read TGTGCCAGCAGCTTTAATCCAGCGGGGGGTGTAAGGGGAGAGACCCAGTACTTC. This translates into CASSFNPAGGVRGETQYF.